The T cell receptor (beta chain) under discussion was sequenced for a study of identical twins. TCRdb processed the 5' RACE reads anew with MiXCR; each CDR3 protein has one entry. The data show 470,000 or so distinct CDR3 sequences, with 20% to 25% seen just once and approximately 2.9% held by the top ten. The same sample was also studied in work on T cells expressing NK-cell markers. Per that paper: Seropositivity for HCMV was found in seven of the eight sequenced donors, with one seronegative. Restriction of the sorted population to alpha-beta TCR T cells was achieved in several experiments with an anti-gamma-delta TCR antibody.

Sample: CD4+ T cells sorted from blood. The clonotype was recovered from a woman between 18 and 29 years old in good health.

The CDR3 loop reads CSARVERGDYNEQFF. The CDR3 DNA follows: TGCAGTGCTAGAGTGGAGCGGGGGGATTACAATGAGCAGTTCTTC. The chain combines TRBV20-1 with TRBJ2-1, with 9 bases matching TRBD2. Germline V gene sequence: CDR1 DFQATT, CDR2 SNEGSKA (reference sequence). This CDR3 contains 15 residues. Trimming at V came to 1 base and at J to 4 bases, leaving 5 bases not matched to a gene.